The clone carrying this T cell receptor beta chain appeared a single time. Antigen unknown. These data belong to a study of cytomegalovirus exposure and HLA in healthy donors. Study results and caveats: The authors enumerated 150 to 200 TCR beta chains as linked to cytomegalovirus.

PCR used 60 Vbeta primers and 13 Jbeta primers. The data were produced by immunoSEQ multiplex PCR, yet TCRdb's version contains in-frame clones alone and is incomplete. The data contain some 90,000 clones, approximately 70% of them seen just once; the ten biggest clones take up almost 8.5%. The CDR3 sequence is 14 residues long. From germline, CDR1 is SGHRS and CDR2 YFSETQ. Trimming took off 6 bases at V and 2 bases at J, with 11 bases between the two ends. The receptor's source is a man aged 60 to 69 in good health and CMV-seronegative. Specimen: PBMCs. The chain has TRBV5-1 and TRBJ2-2; no definite D call. The CDR3 region has the DNA TGCGCCAGCACTGAGGCAACAAACACCGGGGAGCTGTTTTTT. This translates into CASTEATNTGELFF.